This T cell receptor (beta chain) was identified in a study of T-cell memory formation after mild COVID-19 listed by TCRdb under 2021. Notes on the research overall: TCR sequence clusters from the two donors were found to be largely donor specific. Longitudinal TCRalpha and TCRbeta repertoire sequencing tracked T-cell clones expanding and contracting after mild COVID-19 in a couple of donors. The cohort was made up of two young adult volunteers, one female and one male, who were previously healthy.

Ficoll-Paque density gradient centrifugation was used to isolate PBMCs. The CDR3 runs 15 amino acids, cysteine and phenylalanine included. Left in the record is the CDR3 DNA by itself, 45 bases read in frame from the first base. Germline trimming amounts to 6 bases on V and 6 bases on J, with 10 as the count of junction bases outside the gene matches. Broader findings and caveats from the paper: Contracting CD4+ clones turned up mainly in the CM and EM memory subsets, whereas EMRA was where CD8+ clones were enriched. SARS-CoV-2 specificity of the second-wave clones peaking on day 37 was not confirmed. Some responding clones were detected in pre-infection memory, suggesting pre-existing cross-reactive memory T cells joined the SARS-CoV-2 response. The study covered only a couple of mild cases, and larger cohorts including severe cases with pre-infection samples were considered necessary. From day 15 to 85, contracting clones showed balanced CD4/CD8 phenotypes, whereas a second wave of clones that expanded from day 15 to 37 leaned towards CD4+.

This clonotype was seen more than once but under ten times. Its antigen has not been determined. No base-level quality is on record; no much larger clone is a single base apart. Instrument used: Illumina NovaSeq 6000. cDNA libraries for TCRalpha and TCRbeta were prepared by 5'RACE using constant-segment primers, with sample barcodes and unique molecular identifiers added. RNA was extracted from every sample with Trizol reagent. Libraries were amplified in two PCR steps, with a second sample barcode and Illumina TruSeq adapters added in the second step. Libraries were sequenced on an Illumina NovaSeq with 2 x 150 bp paired-end reads. The original pipeline was this. The reads were demultiplexed and collapsed into UMI-guided consensus sequences using migec v1.2.7. Using mixcr v2.1.11, UMI consensuses were aligned to TRA and TRB V and J templates and then assembled into clonotypes. A clonotype was counted as expanded or contracted only if both edgeR and NoisET called the change significant, with noise models trained on biological replicates. For edgeR calls, a false discovery rate-adjusted p below 0.01 and a log2 fold-change threshold of 1 were applied. As an exploratory analysis of dynamics, PCA with hierarchical clustering was applied to max-normalized trajectories of the 1000 most abundant clonotypes. Separately sequenced CD4+ and CD8+ repertoires were used to assign a CD4 or CD8 phenotype to each responding clone. In-frame beta chains were kept once TCRdb had trimmed the public reads at Q25 with fastp and called clones with MiXCR. Every CDR3 protein is listed once, alongside the most common genes and DNA of its rows. TCRdb's processing, not the study's, gives the V and J calls here. Within this sample are about 430,000 distinct CDR3 sequences, with more than 15% of them counted one time only. About a fifth of the sample comes from the top ten.

Material for sequencing was PBMCs or a T cell subset sorted from them (not recorded which). The chain couples TRBV12-3 or TRBV12-4 to TRBJ2-2; 7 of the junction bases match TRBD1. The receptor was isolated from a man aged 18 to 29 who had mild COVID-19 (a few samples of this study predate the infection). The sample titles of this study are shuffled in the database, so cell type and time point are left out; the donor was told from shared clones. The CDR3 reads as follows: CASRDGTAFPGELFF. Read as DNA, the sequence is TGTGCCAGCAGGGATGGGACAGCATTTCCCGGGGAGCTGTTTTTT.